This T cell receptor beta chain was profiled in a study of T-cell reconstitution after alpha-beta-depleted transplantation in children. The CDR3 runs 13 residues. Germline CDR1 and CDR2: DFQATT and SNEGSKA (reference sequence). J lost 6 bases, V lost 3 bases, and 6 bases had no gene match. Unique molecular identifiers were used in preparing the TCRbeta library. TCRdb re-called the PCR reads through MiXCR, storing one row per CDR3 protein. Here the sample spans around 370,000 distinct CDR3 sequences, approximately 10% being singletons. The receptor comes from a human donor who donated a stem cell graft to a child with acute lymphoblastic leukemia. The chain combines TRBV20-1 with TRBJ1-2; 8 bases agree with TRBD1. Sequenced here: PBMCs from the stem cell graft donor, sampled from the stem cell graft. The CDR3 sequence is CSARDREGDGYTF. The CDR3 nucleotides are TGCAGTGCTAGGGACAGGGAAGGCGATGGCTACACCTTC.